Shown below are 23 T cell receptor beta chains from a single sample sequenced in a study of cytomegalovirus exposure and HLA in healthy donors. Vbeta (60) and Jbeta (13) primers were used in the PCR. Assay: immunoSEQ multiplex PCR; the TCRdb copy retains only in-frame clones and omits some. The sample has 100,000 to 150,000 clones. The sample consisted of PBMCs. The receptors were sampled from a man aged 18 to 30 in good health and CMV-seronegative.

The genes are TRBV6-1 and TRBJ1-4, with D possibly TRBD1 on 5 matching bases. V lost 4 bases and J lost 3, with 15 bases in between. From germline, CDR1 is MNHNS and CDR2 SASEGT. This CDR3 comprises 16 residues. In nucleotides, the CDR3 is TGTGCCAGCAGTGGTTCTCTTGGACACCCTAATGAAAAACTGTTTTTT. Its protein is CASSGSLGHPNEKLFF.

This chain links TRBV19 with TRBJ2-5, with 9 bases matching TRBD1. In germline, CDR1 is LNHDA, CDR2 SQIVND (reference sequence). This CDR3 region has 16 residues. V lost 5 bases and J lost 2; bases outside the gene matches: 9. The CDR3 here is CASSQGGTGTQETQYF. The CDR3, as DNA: TGTGCCAGTAGTCAAGGGGGGACAGGGACACAAGAGACCCAGTACTTC.

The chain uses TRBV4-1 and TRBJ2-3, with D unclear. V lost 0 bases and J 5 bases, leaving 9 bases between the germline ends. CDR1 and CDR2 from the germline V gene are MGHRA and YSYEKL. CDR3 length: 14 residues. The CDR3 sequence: CASSQERQKDTQYF. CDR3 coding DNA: TGCGCCAGCAGCCAAGAGAGGCAGAAAGATACGCAGTATTTT.

The CDR3 DNA is TGTGCCAGCAGCTCCCCCCGACAGGGGAGGACATACGAGCAGTACTTC. This translates into CASSSPRQGRTYEQYF. This rearrangement joins TRBV7-8 to TRBJ2-7; 8 bases are shared with TRBD1. The CDR3 runs to 16 residues. Germline V lookup: CDR1 SGHVS, CDR2 FQNEAQ. After removal of 4 bases from V and 4 bases from J, the junction contained 12 bases not matched to a gene.

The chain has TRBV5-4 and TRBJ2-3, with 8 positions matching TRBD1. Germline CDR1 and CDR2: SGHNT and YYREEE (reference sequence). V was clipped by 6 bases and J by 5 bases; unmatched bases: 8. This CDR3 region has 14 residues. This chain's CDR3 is CASTNRGEEDTQYF. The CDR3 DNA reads TGTGCCAGCACTAACAGGGGGGAAGAAGATACGCAGTATTTT. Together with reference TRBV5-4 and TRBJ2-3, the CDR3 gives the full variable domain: ETGVTQSPTHLIKTRGQQVTLRCSSQSGHNTVSWYQQALGQGPQFIFQYYREEENGRGNFPPRFSGLQFPNYSSELNVNALELDDSALYLCASTNRGEEDTQYFGPGTRLTVL.

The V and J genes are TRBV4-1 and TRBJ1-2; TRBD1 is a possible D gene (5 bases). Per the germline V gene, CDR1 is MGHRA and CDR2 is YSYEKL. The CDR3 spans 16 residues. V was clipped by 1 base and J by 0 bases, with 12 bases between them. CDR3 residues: CASSQGPDRTNYGYTF. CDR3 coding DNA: TGCGCCAGCAGCCAAGGGCCCGACAGAACTAACTATGGCTACACCTTC.

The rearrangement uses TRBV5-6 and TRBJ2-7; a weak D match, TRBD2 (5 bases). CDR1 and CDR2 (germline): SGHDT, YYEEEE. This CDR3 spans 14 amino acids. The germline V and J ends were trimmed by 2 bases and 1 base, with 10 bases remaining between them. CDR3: CASSFPSGSYEQYF. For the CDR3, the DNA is TGTGCCAGCAGCTTCCCGAGCGGTTCCTACGAGCAGTACTTC. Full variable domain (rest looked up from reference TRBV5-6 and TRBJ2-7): DAGVTQSPTHLIKTRGQQVTLRCSPKSGHDTVSWYQQALGQGPQFIFQYYEEEERQRGNFPDRFSGHQFPNYSSELNVNALLLGDSALYLCASSFPSGSYEQYFGPGTRLTVT.

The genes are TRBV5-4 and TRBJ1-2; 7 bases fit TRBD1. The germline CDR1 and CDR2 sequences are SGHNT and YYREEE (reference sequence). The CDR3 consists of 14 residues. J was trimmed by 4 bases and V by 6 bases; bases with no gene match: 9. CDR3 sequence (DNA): TGTGCCAGCATGGGACAGCCAAATTTCTATGGCTACACCTTC. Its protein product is CASMGQPNFYGYTF.

CDR3 sequence (DNA): TGTGCCAGCAGCCGTACGGGACAGACCTACGAGCAGTACTTC. This sequence encodes CASSRTGQTYEQYF. V is TRBV28 and J is TRBJ2-7; TRBD1 aligns across 7 bases. The CDR3 loop spans 14 amino acids. The V segment lost 6 bases and the J segment 2 bases; nucleotides outside the gene matches: 7. The germline gives CDR1 MDHEN, CDR2 SYDVKM.

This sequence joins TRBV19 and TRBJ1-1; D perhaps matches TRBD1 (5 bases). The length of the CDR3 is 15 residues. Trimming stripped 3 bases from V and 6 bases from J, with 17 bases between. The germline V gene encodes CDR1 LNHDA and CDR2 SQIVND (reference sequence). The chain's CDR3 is CASSMKGRALSEAFF. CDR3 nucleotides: TGTGCCAGTAGTATGAAGGGCAGGGCGTTATCTGAAGCTTTCTTT.

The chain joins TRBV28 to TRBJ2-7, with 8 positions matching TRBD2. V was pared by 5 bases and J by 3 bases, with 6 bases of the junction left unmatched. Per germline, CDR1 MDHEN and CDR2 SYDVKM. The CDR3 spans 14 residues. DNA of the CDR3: TGTGCCAGCAGTCGCCCGGGACTAGTCTACGAGCAGTACTTC. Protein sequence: CASSRPGLVYEQYF.

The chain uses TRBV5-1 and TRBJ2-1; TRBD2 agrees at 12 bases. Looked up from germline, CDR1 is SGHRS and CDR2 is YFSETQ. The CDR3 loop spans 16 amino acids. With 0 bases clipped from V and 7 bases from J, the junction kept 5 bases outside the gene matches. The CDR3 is CASSLELAGGGNEQFF. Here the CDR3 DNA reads TGCGCCAGCAGCTTGGAACTAGCGGGAGGTGGGAATGAGCAGTTCTTC.

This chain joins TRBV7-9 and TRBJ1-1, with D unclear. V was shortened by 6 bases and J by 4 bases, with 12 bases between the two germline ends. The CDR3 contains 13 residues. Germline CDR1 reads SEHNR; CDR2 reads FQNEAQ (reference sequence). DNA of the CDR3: TGTGCCAGCAGTCAACCCAGGCCCACTGAAGCTTTCTTT. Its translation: CASSQPRPTEAFF.

The CDR3 nucleotides are TGTGCCTGGAGTCATCGAGATAGCGGGAGAAGGTTCTTC. This sequence encodes CAWSHRDSGRRFF. This chain joins TRBV30 and TRBJ2-1; 9 bases map to TRBD2. Germline assignment: CDR1 GTSNPN and CDR2 SVGIG (reference sequence). J lost 15 bases, V lost 2 bases, and 11 bases had no gene match. The CDR3 has 13 amino acids.

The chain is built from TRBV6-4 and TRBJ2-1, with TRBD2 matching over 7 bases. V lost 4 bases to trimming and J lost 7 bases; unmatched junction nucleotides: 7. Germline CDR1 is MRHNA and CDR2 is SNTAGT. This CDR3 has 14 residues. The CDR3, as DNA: TGTGCCAGCAGTGGAAGCGGGGCCGAGAATGAGCAGTTCTTC. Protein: CASSGSGAENEQFF.

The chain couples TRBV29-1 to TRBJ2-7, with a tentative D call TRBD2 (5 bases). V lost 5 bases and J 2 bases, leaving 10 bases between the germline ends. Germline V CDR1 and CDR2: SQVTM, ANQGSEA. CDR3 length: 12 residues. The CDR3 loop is CSVSGLTYEQYF. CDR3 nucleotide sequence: TGCAGCGTTAGCGGACTTACCTACGAGCAGTACTTC.

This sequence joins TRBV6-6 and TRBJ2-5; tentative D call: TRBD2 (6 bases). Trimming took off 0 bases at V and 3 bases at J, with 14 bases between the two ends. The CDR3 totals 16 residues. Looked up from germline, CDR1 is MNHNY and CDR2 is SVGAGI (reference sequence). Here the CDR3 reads CASSYSIWGEEETQYF. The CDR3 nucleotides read TGTGCCAGCAGTTACTCTATTTGGGGGGAGGAAGAGACCCAGTACTTC.

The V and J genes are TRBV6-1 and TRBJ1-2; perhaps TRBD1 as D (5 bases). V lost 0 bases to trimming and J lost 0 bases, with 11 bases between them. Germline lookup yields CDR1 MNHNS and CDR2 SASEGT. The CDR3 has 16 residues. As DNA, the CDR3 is TGTGCCAGCAGTGAAGCGACGGGGGTCCCTAACTATGGCTACACCTTC. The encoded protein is CASSEATGVPNYGYTF.

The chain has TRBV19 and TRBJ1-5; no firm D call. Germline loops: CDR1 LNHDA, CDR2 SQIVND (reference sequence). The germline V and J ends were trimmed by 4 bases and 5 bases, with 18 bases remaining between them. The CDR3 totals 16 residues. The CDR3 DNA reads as TGTGCCAGTAGTAACCTGGAGGGCCCCGGGTATCAGCCCCAGCATTTT. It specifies CASSNLEGPGYQPQHF.

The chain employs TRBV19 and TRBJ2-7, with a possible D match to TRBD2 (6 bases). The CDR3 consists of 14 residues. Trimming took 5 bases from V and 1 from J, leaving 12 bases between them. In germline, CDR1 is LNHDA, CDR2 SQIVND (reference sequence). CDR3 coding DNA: TGTGCCAGTAGTTTAGGAGGGCTATCCTACGAGCAGTACTTC. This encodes CASSLGGLSYEQYF. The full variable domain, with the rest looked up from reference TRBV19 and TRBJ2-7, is DGGITQSPKYLFRKEGQNVTLSCEQNLNHDAMYWYRQDPGQGLRLIYYSQIVNDFQKGDIAEGYSVSREKKESFPLTVTSAQKNPTAFYLCASSLGGLSYEQYFGPGTRLTVT.

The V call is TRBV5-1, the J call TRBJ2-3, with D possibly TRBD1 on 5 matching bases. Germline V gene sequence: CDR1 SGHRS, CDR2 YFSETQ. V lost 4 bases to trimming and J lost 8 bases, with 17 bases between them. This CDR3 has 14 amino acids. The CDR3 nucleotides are TGCGCCAGCAGCCCGAATAGCCGACAGTCTACGCAGTATTTT. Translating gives CASSPNSRQSTQYF. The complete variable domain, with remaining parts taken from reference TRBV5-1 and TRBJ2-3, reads KAGVTQTPRYLIKTRGQQVTLSCSPISGHRSVSWYQQTPGQGLQFLFEYFSETQRNKGNFPGRFSGRQFSNSRSEMNVSTLELGDSALYLCASSPNSRQSTQYFGPGTRLTVL.

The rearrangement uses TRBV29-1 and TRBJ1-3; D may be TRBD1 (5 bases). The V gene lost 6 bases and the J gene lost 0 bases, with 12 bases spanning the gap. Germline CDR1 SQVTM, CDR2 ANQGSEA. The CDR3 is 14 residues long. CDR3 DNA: TGCAGCGTGGGGGGGAGAGCCTCTGGAAACACCATATATTTT. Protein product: CSVGGRASGNTIYF. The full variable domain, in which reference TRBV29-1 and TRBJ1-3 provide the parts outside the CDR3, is SAVISQKPSRDICQRGTSLTIQCQVDSQVTMMFWYRQQPGQSLTLIATANQGSEATYESGFVIDKFPISRPNLTFSTLTVSNMSPEDSSIYLCSVGGRASGNTIYFGEGSWLTVV.

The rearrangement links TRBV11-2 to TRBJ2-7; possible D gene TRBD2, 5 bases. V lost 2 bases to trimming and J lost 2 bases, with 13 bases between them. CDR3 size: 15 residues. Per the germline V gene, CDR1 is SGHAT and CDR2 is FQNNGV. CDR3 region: CASSLSAGFPYEQYF. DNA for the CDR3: TGTGCCAGCAGCTTATCGGCGGGTTTCCCCTACGAGCAGTACTTC. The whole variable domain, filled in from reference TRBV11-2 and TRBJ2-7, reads EAGVAQSPRYKIIEKRQSVAFWCNPISGHATLYWYQQILGQGPKLLIQFQNNGVVDDSQLPKDRFSAERLKGVDSTLKIQPAKLEDSAVYLCASSLSAGFPYEQYFGPGTRLTVT.